These 17 T cell receptor beta chains were all obtained from the same sample, sequenced in a study of blood T cell repertoires in COVID-19. Profiled with immunoSEQ multiplex PCR; TCRdb holds only in-frame clones, not every one. The table has roughly 150,000 clones, 84% seen once. The sample comprised peripheral blood. The receptors come from a woman aged 45-65 years with acute or convalescent COVID-19.

The V and J genes are TRBV5-1 and TRBJ2-3, with 7 positions matching TRBD2. J was trimmed by 3 bases and V by 2 bases; bases with no gene match: 6. Germline CDR1 SGHRS, CDR2 YFSETQ. The CDR3 spans 15 residues. CDR3 bases: TGCGCCAGCAGCTTAGCGGGAAAGGGGACAGATACGCAGTATTTT. Protein product: CASSLAGKGTDTQYF.

The chain combines TRBV6-5 with TRBJ2-7, with D possibly TRBD1 on 6 matching bases. Germline V CDR1 and CDR2: MNHEY, SVGAGI. V was cut by 5 bases and J by 2 bases, with 16 bases left in between. The CDR3 extends over 15 amino acids. The CDR3 bases are TGTGCCAGCAGTAAAATCCCCGGGACACCCTACGAGCAGTACTTC. Translation gives CASSKIPGTPYEQYF.

The chain links TRBV19 to TRBJ1-2; the match to TRBD1 covers 8 bases. Trimming removed 1 base from V and 2 bases from J; junction bases left unmatched: 3. Germline CDR1 LNHDA, CDR2 SQIVND (reference sequence). This CDR3 contains 15 residues. This CDR3 is CASSIVQGANYGYTF. In DNA, the CDR3 is TGTGCCAGTAGTATAGTCCAGGGGGCGAACTATGGCTACACCTTC.

V is TRBV19 and J is TRBJ2-1; 7 bases match TRBD1. V shed 7 bases, J shed 7 bases, and the junction held 10 bases outside the gene matches. The V gene's germline CDR1 is LNHDA and CDR2 SQIVND (reference sequence). CDR3 size: 14 residues. Written as DNA, the CDR3 is TGTGCCAGTAACGCCTTCCTACAGGGGAATGAGCAGTTCTTC. This encodes CASNAFLQGNEQFF.

The V gene is TRBV29-1, the J gene TRBJ1-2; possibly TRBD1 for D (5 bases). From germline, CDR1 is SQVTM and CDR2 ANQGSEA. The germline V and J ends were trimmed by 2 bases and 7 bases, with 17 bases remaining between them. CDR3 length: 14 amino acids. The CDR3 loop is CSVELSGGESGYTF. For the CDR3, the DNA is TGCAGCGTTGAACTATCCGGGGGGGAATCTGGCTACACCTTC. The whole variable domain, filled in from reference TRBV29-1 and TRBJ1-2, reads SAVISQKPSRDICQRGTSLTIQCQVDSQVTMMFWYRQQPGQSLTLIATANQGSEATYESGFVIDKFPISRPNLTFSTLTVSNMSPEDSSIYLCSVELSGGESGYTFGSGTRLTVV.

The chain links TRBV3-1 (or the pseudogene TRBV3-2) to TRBJ1-6, with a weak D call TRBD1 (6 bases). Germline-derived CDR1 and CDR2 are LGHDT and YNNKEL (reference sequence). The CDR3 totals 15 residues. V lost 6 bases and J 9 bases, leaving 18 bases between the germline ends. This CDR3 reads CASRGSGALGSPLHF. Written as DNA, the CDR3 is TGTGCCAGCAGGGGATCAGGGGCCCTAGGTTCACCCCTCCACTTT.

This clone was seen a few times. The chain couples TRBV19 to TRBJ1-2, with D possibly TRBD1 on 6 matching bases. The V end lost 7 bases, the J end lost 3 bases, and 15 bases lay between the germline ends. This CDR3 region has 14 residues. Germline CDR1 is LNHDA and CDR2 is SQIVND (reference sequence). The CDR3 nucleotides read TGTGCCAGTAACCAGGACAGAGGACACTATGGCTACACCTTC. Protein: CASNQDRGHYGYTF.

In this sample, this clone turned up a few times. CDR3 loop: CASSLGGLGNTEAFF. The CDR3 DNA sequence: TGTGCCAGCAGCCTCGGGGGTCTGGGGAACACTGAAGCTTTCTTT. This chain uses TRBV5-4 with TRBJ1-1; tentatively, D is TRBD1 (5 bases). This CDR3 has 15 amino acids. The V end was cut by 4 bases, the J end by 1 base, with 14 bases between. Looked up from germline, CDR1 is SGHNT and CDR2 is YYREEE (reference sequence).

This chain connects TRBV7-8 to TRBJ2-3; 11 bases fit TRBD2. From germline, CDR1 is SGHVS and CDR2 FQNEAQ. The length of the CDR3 is 18 residues. The trim removed 5 bases at V and 3 bases at J, leaving 13 bases unmatched. The CDR3: CASSPGRLASGRTDTQYF. In DNA form, the CDR3 reads TGTGCCAGCAGCCCCGGGCGTTTGGCTAGCGGGAGGACAGATACGCAGTATTTT.

The chain combines TRBV4-3 with TRBJ2-2; weak D call: TRBD1 (5 bases). Trimming cost V 2 bases and J 6 bases, with 7 bases left between them. Germline CDR1 reads LGHNA; CDR2 reads YSLEER. The CDR3 runs 13 residues. The CDR3 nucleotides are TGCGCCAGCAGCCAAAGGGGTCCCGGGGAGCTGTTTTTT. Translation gives CASSQRGPGELFF.

The genes are TRBV5-1 and TRBJ1-4; 10 bases match TRBD1. Trimming removed 1 base from V and 6 bases from J; junction bases left unmatched: 6. The germline CDR1 and CDR2 sequences are SGHRS and YFSETQ. The CDR3 is made up of 16 amino acids. The CDR3 reads CASSLKTGGSDEKLFF. The DNA of the CDR3 is TGCGCCAGCAGCTTGAAGACAGGGGGCTCGGATGAAAAACTGTTTTTT.

This clone has more than one count but fewer than ten. The chain uses TRBV6-1 and TRBJ2-3; TRBD2 matches at 11 bases. This CDR3 has 15 amino acids. Germline CDR1 and CDR2: MNHNS and SASEGT. Unmatched junction bases numbered 3, after V lost 6 bases and J lost 1 base. The CDR3 reads CASRELAGGTDTQYF. The CDR3 region has the DNA TGTGCCAGCAGAGAACTAGCGGGGGGCACAGATACGCAGTATTTT.

This rearrangement joins TRBV2 to TRBJ2-1; TRBD2 matches at 13 bases. V gave up 4 bases and J gave up 8 bases; unmatched junction bases: 5. This CDR3 spans 15 amino acids. Germline CDR1 reads SNHLY; CDR2 reads FYNNEI. The CDR3 loop is CASSGGTSGADEQFF. The CDR3 nucleotides read TGTGCCAGCAGTGGGGGGACTAGCGGGGCGGATGAGCAGTTCTTC. Complete variable domain (other parts from reference TRBV2 and TRBJ2-1): EPEVTQTPSHQVTQMGQEVILRCVPISNHLYFYWYRQILGQKVEFLVSFYNNEISEKSEIFDDQFSVERPDGSNFTLKIRSTKLEDSAMYFCASSGGTSGADEQFFGPGTRLTVL.

The chain carries TRBV4-3 and TRBJ1-1; no firm D call. Trimming shortened V by 0 bases and J by 3 bases, and 11 bases separated the two germline ends. The CDR3 totals 15 residues. CDR1 and CDR2 from the germline V gene are LGHNA and YSLEER. CDR3 in amino acids: CASSQDRTVYTEAFF. CDR3 DNA: TGCGCCAGCAGCCAAGATCGAACAGTTTACACTGAAGCTTTCTTT.

The gene calls are TRBV11-3 and TRBJ2-7; 9 bases are shared with TRBD2. Losses at the gene ends were 3 bases for V and 6 bases for J; bases not matched to a gene: 6. CDR1 SGHNT and CDR2 YENEEA come from the germline V gene. The CDR3 covers 14 residues. The CDR3 here is CASSLREGQGEQYF. CDR3 bases: TGTGCCAGCAGCTTGCGGGAGGGCCAAGGCGAGCAGTACTTC.

A few counts support this clone. The chain is built from TRBV4-3 and TRBJ1-6; D is perhaps TRBD1 (6 bases). V shed 0 bases and J shed 9 bases, with 21 bases lying between them. This CDR3 contains 18 residues. Germline V gene lookup returns CDR1 LGHNA and CDR2 YSLEER. For the CDR3, the DNA is TGCGCCAGCAGCCAAGAGCGACAGGCCCTTTTAAATTTTTCACCCCTCCACTTT. This sequence encodes CASSQERQALLNFSPLHF.

This clone has only one observation. The gene calls are TRBV19 and TRBJ1-6; D is perhaps TRBD1 (6 bases). The V and J ends lost 7 bases and 0 bases respectively, with 7 bases between them. The CDR3 extends over 14 amino acids. CDR1 and CDR2 from the germline V gene are LNHDA and SQIVND (reference sequence). The CDR3 DNA sequence: TGTGCCAGTATGGACAGCTCCTATAATTCACCCCTCCACTTT. Encoded protein: CASMDSSYNSPLHF.